Following are 21 T cell receptor beta chains from one sample sequenced in a study of blood T cell repertoires in COVID-19. Sequencing used immunoSEQ multiplex PCR; TCRdb keeps in-frame clones, though not all of them. The table lists 65,000 to 75,000 clones, 78% of them singletons. Source material: peripheral blood. These receptors were taken from a human donor in a cohort sampled during active COVID-19.

The chain has TRBV21-1 and TRBJ2-7; the D call of TRBD1 is as the table states it, not checked on the DNA. TRBV21-1 is termed a pseudogene. This CDR3 comprises 13 residues. The CDR3 protein is CASTDRASYEQYF. As DNA, the CDR3 is TGTGCCAGCACGGACAGGGCCTCCTACGAGCAGTACTTC.

The V call is TRBV28, the J call TRBJ2-7; TRBD1 aligns across 10 bases. This CDR3 is built from 15 residues. The trim removed 3 bases at V and 4 bases at J, leaving 6 bases unmatched. Germline lookup yields CDR1 MDHEN and CDR2 SYDVKM. The CDR3 sequence: CASSLRTGGVYEQYF. CDR3 bases: TGTGCCAGCAGTTTGCGGACAGGGGGGGTATACGAGCAGTACTTC.

The chain carries TRBV27 and TRBJ2-7; D might be TRBD2 (5 bases). Germline V gene data show CDR1 as MNHEY and CDR2 as SMNVEV (reference sequence). The CDR3 contains 18 residues. Trimming cost V 2 bases and J 4 bases, with 24 bases left between them. The CDR3 DNA sequence: TGTGCCAGCAGTTTAAGGGCCTTAAGTGGAGCGGAGGTATACGAGCAGTACTTC. This encodes CASSLRALSGAEVYEQYF.

V gene TRBV15 combines with J gene TRBJ2-5, with 7 positions matching TRBD2. CDR3 size: 16 residues. Germline lookup yields CDR1 LNHNV and CDR2 YYDKDF (reference sequence). With V trimmed by 3 bases and J by 1 base, 8 bases remained unmatched. CDR3 residues: CATSRNAGARQETQYF. CDR3 nucleotides: TGTGCCACCAGCAGGAATGCGGGAGCGCGCCAAGAGACCCAGTACTTC.

The chain combines TRBV13 with TRBJ2-1, with 11 bases fitting TRBD2. The CDR3 spans 16 residues. Germline CDR1 PRHDT, CDR2 FYEKMQ (reference sequence). Losses at the gene ends were 5 bases for V and 8 bases for J; bases not matched to a gene: 11. CDR3 in DNA: TGTGCCAGCAGCCCCAGGTTGATAGCGGGAGGGGATGAGCAGTTCTTC. Its translation: CASSPRLIAGGDEQFF.

The rearrangement uses TRBV15 and TRBJ2-5; no definite D call. CDR3 length: 15 amino acids. Germline CDR1 LNHNV, CDR2 YYDKDF (reference sequence). V lost 0 bases and J lost 3, with 11 bases in between. The DNA of the CDR3 is TGTGCCACCAGCAGAGATCTAAGAACTGAAGAGACCCAGTACTTC. Protein product: CATSRDLRTEETQYF. Using reference TRBV15 and TRBJ2-5 for the parts outside the CDR3, the full variable domain is DAMVIQNPRYQVTQFGKPVTLSCSQTLNHNVMYWYQQKSSQAPKLLFHYYDKDFNNEADTPDNFQSRRPNTSFCFLDIRSPGLGDTAMYLCATSRDLRTEETQYFGPGTRLLVL.

V is TRBV5-4 and J is TRBJ2-7; 12 bases agree with TRBD2. Trimming cost V 4 bases and J 0 bases; bases outside gene matches: 5. The CDR3 totals 16 residues. The V gene's germline CDR1 is SGHNT and CDR2 YYREEE (reference sequence). The CDR3 DNA is TGTGCCAGCAGCCCAAGACTAGCGGGAGACTCCTACGAGCAGTACTTC. It is translated as CASSPRLAGDSYEQYF.

The table lists this clone with a few counts. The chain employs TRBV25-1 and TRBJ1-2, with unresolved D. The CDR3 covers 11 residues. V was trimmed by 11 bases and J by 4 bases, leaving 11 bases between them. Germline lookup yields CDR1 MGHDK and CDR2 SYGVNS. CDR3 DNA sequence: TGTGCCTCCTCTCGGGGCTATGGCTACACCTTC. It is translated as CASSRGYGYTF.

CDR3 nucleotides: TGTGCCAGCATCGGGGAGGGGGGCCGCACTGAAGCTTTCTTT. Translated: CASIGEGGRTEAFF. V usage is TRBV2 and J usage is TRBJ1-1; a possible D gene is TRBD1 (6 bases). Germline V lookup: CDR1 SNHLY, CDR2 FYNNEI. Deletions cut 7 bases from V and 4 bases from J, with 16 bases between. The CDR3 has 14 amino acids.

J is TRBJ2-2 and V is TRBV3-1 (or the pseudogene TRBV3-2); 8 positions agree with TRBD2. CDR3 size: 17 residues. V shed 4 bases and J 1 base; nucleotides not matched to a gene: 8. Germline V gives CDR1 LGHDT, CDR2 YNNKEL (reference sequence). The DNA of the CDR3 is TGTGCCAGCAGCCGAGGGGTAGCGGGGCGGAACACCGGGGAGCTGTTTTTT. This encodes CASSRGVAGRNTGELFF.

This rearrangement joins TRBV27 to TRBJ2-7; D possibly corresponds to TRBD1 (6 bases). Trimming cost V 6 bases and J 3 bases, with 15 bases left between them. The V gene's germline CDR1 is MNHEY and CDR2 SMNVEV (reference sequence). The CDR3 extends over 14 amino acids. CDR3 sequence: CASRDSSFLYEQYF. In DNA, the CDR3 is TGTGCCAGCAGGGACAGTTCCTTCCTCTACGAGCAGTACTTC.

The chain links TRBV15 to TRBJ2-5, with 13 bases that match TRBD2. The V gene end was trimmed by 0 bases and the J gene end by 9 bases; junction bases not matched to a gene: 10. Germline lookup yields CDR1 LNHNV and CDR2 YYDKDF (reference sequence). CDR3 size: 17 residues. CDR3 residues: CATSRDRLLAGGKAQYF. The DNA for the CDR3 is TGTGCCACCAGCAGAGATAGATTACTAGCGGGAGGGAAGGCCCAGTACTTC.

V and J are TRBV4-3 and TRBJ2-1; 13 bases line up with TRBD2. This CDR3 has 19 amino acids. Germline trimming cut 0 bases from V and 5 bases from J; bases unmatched to any gene: 10. Germline V lookup: CDR1 LGHNA, CDR2 YSLEER. CDR3 DNA: TGCGCCAGCAGCCAAGATTGGGTACCCGGGACTAGCGGGAACAATGAGCAGTTCTTC. Translating gives CASSQDWVPGTSGNNEQFF.

V is TRBV29-1 and J is TRBJ2-7, with 8 bases matching TRBD2. Trimming cost V 4 bases and J 4 bases; bases outside gene matches: 3. CDR3 length: 12 residues. Germline CDR1 is SQVTM and CDR2 is ANQGSEA. The DNA for the CDR3 is TGCAGCGTTGTGGCGGGAGGATACGAGCAGTACTTC. It codes for CSVVAGGYEQYF.

This rearrangement joins TRBV19 to TRBJ2-7; D ambiguous. Trimming stripped 1 base from V and 4 bases from J, with 8 bases between. The germline V gene has CDR1 LNHDA and CDR2 SQIVND (reference sequence). This CDR3 spans 13 amino acids. Here the CDR3 DNA reads TGTGCCAGTAGTATAGGTGTGAGGTACGAGCAGTACTTC. It codes for CASSIGVRYEQYF.

This sequence joins TRBV6-2 or TRBV6-3 and TRBJ1-5; the match to TRBD1 covers 12 bases. Germline CDR1 is MNHEY and CDR2 is SVGEGT. V shed 6 bases, J shed 12 bases, and the junction held 18 bases outside the gene matches. This CDR3 is built from 17 residues. The CDR3 region has the DNA TGTGCCAGCAGCCCCACTGGGCGGGACAGGGGGCGCAGCGGCCAGCATTTT. Amino acids: CASSPTGRDRGRSGQHF.

The gene calls are TRBV12-3 or TRBV12-4 and TRBJ2-5, with D perhaps matching TRBD1 (6 bases). V was pared by 2 bases and J by 3 bases, with 7 bases between. The CDR3 is made up of 13 amino acids. CDR3 amino acids: CASSLYREETQYF. The CDR3 coding sequence is TGTGCCAGCAGTTTATACAGGGAAGAGACCCAGTACTTC.

The genes are TRBV29-1 and TRBJ1-2; 7 nucleotides line up with TRBD1. V lost 0 bases and J lost 6; bases outside the gene matches: 7. Germline V gene lookup returns CDR1 SQVTM and CDR2 ANQGSEA. The CDR3 is 14 amino acids. The CDR3, as DNA: TGCAGCGTTGAAGACCCCGACAGGGTTCATGGCTACACCTTC. Its translation is CSVEDPDRVHGYTF.

The chain couples TRBV7-6 to TRBJ2-5; possibly TRBD2 for D (6 bases). V was cut by 5 bases and J by 5 bases, with 18 bases left in between. CDR1 and CDR2 (germline): SGHVS, FNYEAQ. This CDR3 comprises 15 residues. CDR3 in DNA: TGTGCCAGCAGCCAAGCTCCCCGGGAGTGGGAGACCCAGTACTTC. Protein product: CASSQAPREWETQYF.

This sequence joins TRBV5-4 and TRBJ2-3; D might be TRBD2 (5 bases). Germline values: CDR1 SGHNT, CDR2 YYREEE (reference sequence). Trimming took off 0 bases at V and 1 base at J, with 6 bases between the two ends. This CDR3 has 14 residues. CDR3 DNA: TGTGCCAGCAGCTTGGAGGGAGGCACAGATACGCAGTATTTT. It codes for CASSLEGGTDTQYF.

On this clone: The germline gene is not matched at one end of the junction; a read error may be the cause. V and J are TRBV24-1 and TRBJ2-7; D perhaps matches TRBD1 (6 bases). CDR1 KGHDR and CDR2 SFDVKD come from the germline V gene. The length of the CDR3 is 12 residues. CDR3 DNA: TGTGCCACCAGTGATCCAGGGGTCCCCATCACTTTC. Its translation: CATSDPGVPITF.